The following is a TCR beta chain sequence with its context. As yet, its antigen is unknown. These data come from a study of cytomegalovirus exposure and HLA in healthy donors. The study, taken as a whole, reports: 16,951 TCR beta sequences were associated with HLA alleles at 0.05 false discovery rate in a later analysis.

The CDR3 totals 19 residues. Germline V gene data show CDR1 as SGHRS and CDR2 as YFSETQ. V shed 0 bases, J shed 4 bases, and the junction held 14 bases outside the gene matches. With 60 Vbeta and 13 Jbeta primers, the PCR was carried out. The protocol was immunoSEQ multiplex PCR, while the TCRdb copy is restricted to in-frame clones and leaves out a portion. The sample has about 99,000 clones; about 79% are singletons. Specimen: PBMCs. The chain uses TRBV5-1 and TRBJ1-3, with 9 bases identical to TRBD1. The receptor was isolated from a man aged 55 to 69 in good health and CMV-seropositive. The CDR3 DNA reads as TGCGCCAGCAGCTTGGCCATCGGGACAGGGAGTCTAGGAGGAAACACCATATATTTT. It yields the protein CASSLAIGTGSLGGNTIYF.